The entry below gives a single TCR beta chain sequence along with its context. The data were taken from a study of T cell changes during pregnancy in multiple sclerosis. TCRdb's table, derived via immunoSEQ multiplex PCR, lists solely in-frame clones and lacks some. This sample carries tens of thousands of clones, around 92% of them seen once, and the ten largest clones take approximately 0.71%. This sequence originates from a female donor in good health, enrolled as a control in a pregnancy study. The sequencing here drew on peripheral blood, taken in the third trimester of pregnancy.

CDR3 region: CATSTGLAGFTDTQYF. The CDR3 nucleotides are TGTGCCACCAGCACGGGACTAGCGGGCTTCACAGATACGCAGTATTTT. The rearrangement joins TRBV15 to TRBJ2-3; 12 bases fit TRBD2. Trimming cost V 4 bases and J 2 bases; bases outside gene matches: 4. The CDR3 runs to 16 residues. In germline, CDR1 is LNHNV, CDR2 YYDKDF (reference sequence). The entire variable domain, with the rest obtained from reference TRBV15 and TRBJ2-3, is as follows: DAMVIQNPRYQVTQFGKPVTLSCSQTLNHNVMYWYQQKSSQAPKLLFHYYDKDFNNEADTPDNFQSRRPNTSFCFLDIRSPGLGDTAMYLCATSTGLAGFTDTQYFGPGTRLTVL.